This passage covers 27 T cell receptor beta chains from one sample sequenced in a study of control samples from healthy donors and cancer patients. Profiled with immunoSEQ multiplex PCR; TCRdb holds only in-frame clones, not every one. The sample consists of approximately 140,000 clones, approximately 94% of them appearing once. The sequenced material came from blood. Receptors were obtained from a man between 35 and 55 years old in good health.

The chain carries TRBV27 and TRBJ2-1; D not resolved. Germline V lookup: CDR1 MNHEY, CDR2 SMNVEV (reference sequence). V gave up 3 bases and J gave up 0 bases, with 9 bases separating them. The CDR3 totals 15 residues. CDR3 amino acids: CASSFKGSSYNEQFF. CDR3 nucleotides: TGTGCCAGCAGTTTTAAGGGTAGCTCCTACAATGAGCAGTTCTTC.

This rearrangement joins TRBV10-3 to TRBJ2-5; D uncertain. The CDR3 contains 12 residues. Germline CDR1 is ENHRY and CDR2 is SYGVKD. Between the trimmed V and J ends, which lost 2 bases and 5 bases, there was a span of 6 bases. The CDR3 region has the DNA TGTGCCATCAGTGAGAACGAGGAGACCCAGTACTTC. This translates into CAISENEETQYF.

CDR3 protein: CASSVGTSIQGEQFF. CDR3 DNA sequence: TGTGCCAGCAGCGTAGGTACTAGCATACAGGGTGAGCAGTTCTTC. The rearrangement uses TRBV9 and TRBJ2-1; possibly TRBD1 or TRBD2 for D (6 bases each). This CDR3 is built from 15 residues. Germline V gene sequence: CDR1 SGDLS, CDR2 YYNGEE. The V end lost 0 bases, the J end lost 9 bases, and 16 bases lay between the germline ends.

V and J are TRBV24-1 and TRBJ1-2; D is unresolved. The V gene lost 4 bases and the J gene lost 8 bases, with 10 bases spanning the gap. The CDR3 is made up of 12 amino acids. Germline assignment: CDR1 KGHDR and CDR2 SFDVKD. Here the CDR3 DNA reads TGTGCCACCAGTGACGAGGGATTGGGCTACACCTTC. As protein: CATSDEGLGYTF.

The chain joins TRBV2 to TRBJ1-1, with no clear D. This CDR3 contains 13 residues. Trimming pared 8 bases from V and 6 bases from J, leaving 16 bases between. The germline V gene has CDR1 SNHLY and CDR2 FYNNEI. CDR3 sequence (DNA): TGTGCCAGCTTACCGGACGGCAAGTCTGAAGCTTTCTTT. Its translation: CASLPDGKSEAFF.

The chain recombines TRBV7-2 with TRBJ2-3; D possibly corresponds to TRBD1 (5 bases). The CDR3 contains 15 residues. Trimming stripped 2 bases from V and 6 bases from J, with 15 bases between. Germline CDR1 and CDR2: SGHTA and FQGNSA. CDR3 sequence reads: CASSLKPGPGDTQYF. CDR3 DNA sequence: TGTGCCAGCAGCTTAAAGCCTGGGCCAGGGGATACGCAGTATTTT. The whole variable domain, filled in from reference TRBV7-2 and TRBJ2-3, reads GAGVSQSPSNKVTEKGKDVELRCDPISGHTALYWYRQSLGQGLEFLIYFQGNSAPDKSGLPSDRFSAERTGGSVSTLTIQRTQQEDSAVYLCASSLKPGPGDTQYFGPGTRLTVL.

The rearrangement joins TRBV18 to TRBJ1-4; D ambiguous. CDR1 and CDR2 from the germline V gene are KGHSH and LQKENI. Trimming stripped 4 bases from V and 4 bases from J, with 7 bases between. The CDR3 length is 13 residues. The CDR3 reads CASSLRINEKLFF. CDR3 bases: TGTGCCAGCTCACTCAGGATTAATGAAAAACTGTTTTTT.

This chain uses TRBV24-1 with TRBJ2-1, with 10 nucleotides matching TRBD2. The CDR3 loop spans 15 amino acids. Germline V gene data show CDR1 as KGHDR and CDR2 as SFDVKD. The junction had 2 bases not matched to a gene; V was cut back by 5 bases and J by 2 bases. The CDR3 DNA sequence: TGTGCCACCAGTGCCGGGACTAGCGCCTACAATGAGCAGTTCTTC. Protein sequence: CATSAGTSAYNEQFF.

The rearrangement joins TRBV6-6 to TRBJ1-2, with unresolved D. The CDR3 sequence is 15 residues long. The ends were cut back, 2 bases at V and 3 bases at J, with 13 bases in the middle. Germline CDR1 and CDR2: MNHNY and SVGAGI (reference sequence). The CDR3 sequence is CASSYEARTYYGYTF. CDR3 DNA: TGTGCCAGCAGTTACGAAGCCAGAACCTACTATGGCTACACCTTC.

This chain joins TRBV19 and TRBJ2-7, with TRBD2 as a possible D gene (5 bases). CDR1 is LNHDA, CDR2 SQIVND, per germline (reference sequence). Trimming removed 5 bases at V and 6 bases at J, with 14 bases between. CDR3 length equals 13 residues. The CDR3 region is CASSLGPGSEQYF. The CDR3 DNA reads as TGTGCCAGTAGTCTGGGTCCGGGAAGCGAGCAGTACTTC.

The chain combines TRBV28 with TRBJ1-4, with TRBD1 matching over 7 bases. V gave up 7 bases and J gave up 7 bases; unmatched junction bases: 9. The CDR3 sequence is 14 residues long. Germline V gene data show CDR1 as MDHEN and CDR2 as SYDVKM. CDR3 loop: CASTPTGLGEKLFF. DNA for the CDR3: TGTGCCAGCACCCCGACAGGGTTAGGTGAAAAACTGTTTTTT.

The J gene is TRBJ1-2, the V gene TRBV15; 7 nucleotides align to TRBD1. CDR3 length: 14 amino acids. Germline loops: CDR1 LNHNV, CDR2 YYDKDF (reference sequence). J lost 4 bases, V lost 5 bases, and 7 bases had no gene match. DNA for the CDR3: TGTGCCACCAGCCCAAGGACAGGACTCTATGGCTACACCTTC. Encoded protein: CATSPRTGLYGYTF.

The chain recombines TRBV30 with TRBJ1-1; no clear D. Deletions cut 4 bases from V and 3 bases from J, with 6 bases between. The CDR3 has 11 amino acids. In germline, CDR1 is GTSNPN, CDR2 SVGIG (reference sequence). CDR3 nucleotides: TGTGCCTGGACACCTTACACTGAAGCTTTCTTT. It codes for CAWTPYTEAFF.

The chain uses TRBV6-6 and TRBJ1-3; 8 bases are a match to TRBD1. V dropped 5 bases and J dropped 4; count of bases not matched to a gene: 4. Per germline, CDR1 MNHNY and CDR2 SVGAGI (reference sequence). The CDR3 covers 14 residues. CDR3 nucleotide sequence: TGTGCCAGCAGTCGGACAGGGCCCGGAAACACCATATATTTT. Protein sequence: CASSRTGPGNTIYF.

This chain links TRBV3-1 (or the pseudogene TRBV3-2) with TRBJ2-3; possibly TRBD2 for D (5 bases). This CDR3 has 14 amino acids. The germline V gene has CDR1 LGHDT and CDR2 YNNKEL (reference sequence). With 2 bases removed from V and 0 bases from J, the gap between germline ends came to 6 bases. The CDR3 region has the DNA TGTGCCAGCAGCCAACGGGGTAGCACAGATACGCAGTATTTT. It encodes CASSQRGSTDTQYF.

The rearrangement links TRBV10-1 to TRBJ2-7; D might be TRBD2 (6 bases). Germline-derived CDR1 and CDR2 are WNHNN and SYGVQD (reference sequence). This CDR3 has 15 amino acids. Between the trimmed V and J ends, which lost 0 bases and 0 bases, there was a span of 9 bases. The CDR3 bases are TGCGCCAGCAGTGAGTCCGGGGGTCTCTCCTACGAGCAGTACTTC. Residues: CASSESGGLSYEQYF.

The J gene is TRBJ1-1, the V gene TRBV2, with D possibly being TRBD1 (5 bases). There are 13 residues in the CDR3. Between the trimmed V and J ends, which lost 7 bases and 0 bases, there was a span of 9 bases. The V gene's germline CDR1 is SNHLY and CDR2 FYNNEI. The CDR3 here is CASNKGVNTEAFF. The CDR3 DNA sequence: TGTGCCAGCAATAAAGGGGTGAACACTGAAGCTTTCTTT.

This rearrangement joins TRBV23-1 to TRBJ2-7; weak D call: TRBD2 (5 bases). TRBV23-1 is reported as an ORF; its role is uncertain. The CDR3 length is 15 residues. V lost 3 bases to trimming and J lost 2 bases, with 14 bases between them. Here the CDR3 DNA reads TGCGCCAGCAGTCATAGAGGGCTCGATACCTACGAGCAGTACTTC. Translating gives CASSHRGLDTYEQYF.

The rearrangement joins TRBV7-5 to TRBJ1-6; TRBD1, the D gene given by the table, was not confirmed from the DNA. TRBV7-5 is designated a pseudogene. The CDR3 has 14 residues. CDR3 coding DNA: TGTGCCAGAAGCAAGGAGAGGGGGCGCTCACCCCTCCACTTT. This encodes CARSKERGRSPLHF.

J is TRBJ1-1 and V is TRBV14, with a possible D match to TRBD1 (6 bases). V was trimmed by 4 bases and J by 0 bases, leaving 21 bases between them. The germline V gene has CDR1 SGHDN and CDR2 FVKESK. The CDR3 runs 18 residues. The CDR3 DNA sequence: TGTGCCAGCAGCCCACAGGGACTCCTGGGTGGCGTGAACACTGAAGCTTTCTTT. It translates to CASSPQGLLGGVNTEAFF.

The chain has TRBV15 and TRBJ2-7, with 7 bases fitting TRBD1. The V and J ends lost 0 bases and 6 bases, in that order; junction bases with no gene match: 2. Germline lookup yields CDR1 LNHNV and CDR2 YYDKDF (reference sequence). The CDR3 has 13 amino acids. This CDR3 reads CATSRDRGSEQYF. CDR3 nucleotide sequence: TGTGCCACCAGCAGAGACAGGGGGTCCGAGCAGTACTTC.

The chain uses TRBV2 and TRBJ1-1; 7 nucleotides match TRBD1. The CDR3 contains 16 residues. With V trimmed by 1 base and J by 2 bases, 7 bases remained unmatched. In germline, CDR1 is SNHLY, CDR2 FYNNEI. The CDR3 DNA sequence: TGTGCCAGCAGTGAAGGACTGAAGGGGGCCAACACTGAAGCTTTCTTT. Its translation is CASSEGLKGANTEAFF.

This sequence joins TRBV15 and TRBJ2-7; D gene ambiguous. CDR3 length equals 15 residues. V was pared by 1 base and J by 5 bases, with 15 bases between. Germline loops: CDR1 LNHNV, CDR2 YYDKDF (reference sequence). The CDR3 is CATSRADGVFDEQYF. The CDR3 coding sequence is TGTGCCACCAGCAGAGCGGATGGGGTCTTTGACGAGCAGTACTTC.

V gene TRBV7-9 combines with J gene TRBJ1-1; D call uncertain. Germline V CDR1 and CDR2: SEHNR, FQNEAQ (reference sequence). V gave up 5 bases and J gave up 4 bases, with 17 bases separating them. CDR3 length equals 15 residues. DNA for the CDR3: TGTGCCAGCAGCCCCAAAGTGGCAGTTGGCACTGAAGCTTTCTTT. It specifies CASSPKVAVGTEAFF.

The rearrangement links TRBV6-1 to TRBJ2-7; 12 bases match TRBD2. CDR1 is MNHNS, CDR2 SASEGT, per germline. The CDR3 covers 16 residues. V lost 4 bases to trimming and J lost 3 bases; unmatched junction nucleotides: 7. In nucleotides, the CDR3 is TGTGCCAGCAGTGGCAGGACTAGCGGGGCGGACTACGAGCAGTACTTC. Its translation: CASSGRTSGADYEQYF.

The chain couples TRBV28 to TRBJ1-3; unclear D gene. TRBJ2-2 matches the DNA end more closely, so the J call is doubtful. Germline CDR1 is MDHEN and CDR2 is SYDVKM. The CDR3 contains 12 residues. This CDR3 is CASSRRTGELFF. CDR3 nucleotides: TGTGCCAGCAGTCGTCGGACCGGGGAGCTGTTTTTT.

V and J are TRBV28 and TRBJ2-7, with D possibly called TRBD1 or TRBD2 (6 bases each). Germline V CDR1 and CDR2: MDHEN, SYDVKM. Trimming removed 7 bases at V and 8 bases at J, with 12 bases between. The CDR3 spans 11 residues. This chain's CDR3 is CASTWGAKQYF. CDR3 nucleotides: TGTGCCAGCACCTGGGGGGCTAAGCAGTACTTC.